Reported below is one T cell receptor beta chain. The antigen is not known. V was shortened by 8 bases and J by 1 base, with 20 bases between the two germline ends. The CDR3 loop spans 16 amino acids. Germline V gene data show CDR1 as SNHLY and CDR2 as FYNNEI. Included in the TCR beta cDNA libraries were unique molecular identifiers. One entry per CDR3 protein results from TCRdb running MiXCR on the PCR reads. The table has some 160,000 distinct CDR3 sequences, roughly 35% seen once. This sample is drawn from a study of post-analysis software for immune sequencing data. Study findings and constraints: A handful of TRBV segments were significantly more frequent in patients than in controls. TRBV5-6, TRBV5-1 and TRBV20-1 were among these segments.

The V and J genes are TRBV2 and TRBJ1-2, with D uncertain. The sample was blood, taken after autologous hematopoietic stem cell transplantation. This clonotype was obtained from a girl aged 5-17 years with multiple sclerosis. CDR3 nucleotides: TGTGCCAGCCTAACGGAGTATGGCTTTATTAACTATGGCTACACCTTC. Protein: CASLTEYGFINYGYTF.